This passage covers 16 T cell receptor beta chains from one sample sequenced in a study of shared clonotypes between healthy human individuals. Profiling relied on immunoSEQ multiplex PCR, and the TCRdb table lists in-frame clones only, not all of them. Among 1,400,000 or so clones listed, 98% to 99% were seen once. The sequencing input was naive CD4+ T cells sorted from blood. Sample subset: CD45RA+ positively selected. These TCRs come from a man aged 25-40 years in good health.

This clone was found once. This chain joins TRBV7-7 and TRBJ2-7; tentatively, D is TRBD1 or TRBD2 (5 bases each). CDR1 is SSHAT, CDR2 FNYEAQ, per germline (reference sequence). The CDR3 loop spans 14 amino acids. Between the trimmed V and J ends, which lost 1 base and 0 bases, there was a span of 7 bases. DNA for the CDR3: TGTGCCAGCAGCTTAGACGGGACCTCCTACGAGCAGTACTTC. This sequence encodes CASSLDGTSYEQYF. The whole variable domain, filled in from reference TRBV7-7 and TRBJ2-7, reads GAGVSQSPRYKVTKRGQDVTLRCDPISSHATLYWYQQALGQGPEFLTYFNYEAQPDKSGLPSDRFSAERPEGSISTLTIQRTEQRDSAMYRCASSLDGTSYEQYFGPGTRLTVT.

The chain is built from TRBV18 and TRBJ2-7, with 7 positions matching TRBD1. This CDR3 contains 14 residues. J gave up 7 bases and V 2 bases, and 8 bases lay outside the gene matches. In germline, CDR1 is KGHSH, CDR2 LQKENI. CDR3 bases: TGTGCCAGCTCACCAGGGGGACAGAGGGTGGAGCAGTACTTC. Encoded protein: CASSPGGQRVEQYF.

The J gene is TRBJ1-4, the V gene TRBV5-1; D is perhaps TRBD1 (5 bases). The CDR3 is made up of 15 amino acids. V was trimmed by 0 bases and J by 11 bases, leaving 17 bases between them. The germline V gene encodes CDR1 SGHRS and CDR2 YFSETQ. This CDR3 reads CASSLDAGLGSKLFF. CDR3 sequence (DNA): TGCGCCAGCAGCTTGGACGCAGGGTTGGGGTCGAAACTGTTTTTT.

The V and J genes are TRBV5-1 and TRBJ2-7; 7 bases map to TRBD1. V was clipped by 3 bases and J by 2 bases; unmatched bases: 17. In germline, CDR1 is SGHRS, CDR2 YFSETQ. The CDR3 is made up of 18 amino acids. As DNA, the CDR3 is TGCGCCAGCAGCTCCTTTTTCTCTTCCCGGGACAGAGCCTACGAGCAGTACTTC. This codes for CASSSFFSSRDRAYEQYF.

The chain employs TRBV29-1 and TRBJ2-3; D gene unclear. CDR3 length: 14 residues. V was trimmed by 4 bases and J by 1 base, leaving 12 bases between them. Germline lookup yields CDR1 SQVTM and CDR2 ANQGSEA. CDR3 sequence (DNA): TGCAGCGTTGGGCTTAAGGTGGGCACAGATACGCAGTATTTT. As protein: CSVGLKVGTDTQYF.

The chain couples TRBV5-1 to TRBJ1-4; D is unresolved. The CDR3 extends over 14 amino acids. The germline V gene has CDR1 SGHRS and CDR2 YFSETQ. V was clipped by 0 bases and J by 7 bases, with 10 bases between them. CDR3 sequence: CASSLEGYGEKLFF. In DNA form, the CDR3 reads TGCGCCAGCAGCTTGGAGGGATATGGTGAAAAACTGTTTTTT.

Only one count was recorded for this clone. The gene calls are TRBV5-4 and TRBJ2-4, with a weak D call TRBD2 (6 bases). Germline CDR1 reads SGHNT; CDR2 reads YYREEE (reference sequence). V dropped 0 bases and J dropped 1 base, with 14 bases sitting between them. The CDR3 length is 17 residues. In nucleotides, the CDR3 is TGTGCCAGCAGCTTGGAAGGTGGGCTAGCGGCCAAAAACATTCAGTACTTC. Amino acids: CASSLEGGLAAKNIQYF.

Of note for this clone: The junction and the germline gene differ at one end; a read error may be behind it. At the DNA level, this CDR3 is encoded by other sequences in the same sample as well. The rearrangement uses TRBV7-7 and TRBJ1-1; D perhaps matches TRBD1 (5 bases). Germline V gene sequence: CDR1 SSHAT, CDR2 FNYEAQ (reference sequence). This CDR3 is built from 13 residues. CDR3 sequence: CASSSTVNTEAFF. CDR3 bases: TGTGCTAGCAGCTCGACAGTGAACACTGAAGCTTTCTTT.

Worth noting for this clone: This sample includes further DNA sequences coding for the same CDR3. This chain connects TRBV19 to TRBJ1-4; TRBD1 agrees at 9 bases. The CDR3 runs to 13 residues. Trimming removed 6 bases from V and 5 bases from J; junction bases left unmatched: 1. CDR1 is LNHDA, CDR2 SQIVND, per germline (reference sequence). The CDR3 loop is CASRGQGNEKLFF. The CDR3 region has the DNA TGTGCCAGTAGAGGACAGGGGAATGAAAAACTGTTTTTT.

A note on this clone: This CDR3 is also generated by other DNA sequences in the sample. This rearrangement joins TRBV5-1 to TRBJ2-7; tentative D call: TRBD2 (5 bases). The CDR3 contains 12 residues. Germline V gene data show CDR1 as SGHRS and CDR2 as YFSETQ. Trimming took off 1 base at V and 6 bases at J, with 8 bases between the two ends. The DNA of the CDR3 is TGCGCCAGCAGCTTGCCCGGGGTCGAGCAGTACTTC. As protein: CASSLPGVEQYF.

The chain uses TRBV15 and TRBJ2-1; D call uncertain. This CDR3 comprises 15 residues. The V end lost 0 bases, the J end lost 15 bases, and 21 bases lay between the germline ends. CDR1 and CDR2 (germline): LNHNV, YYDKDF (reference sequence). CDR3 region: CATSRDLSSIAVLFF. The DNA for the CDR3 is TGTGCCACCAGCAGAGATCTGAGTTCAATCGCGGTTTTGTTCTTC.

The chain couples TRBV18 to TRBJ2-7; D is possibly TRBD1 (5 bases). The CDR3 totals 14 residues. Trimming removed 2 bases at V and 2 bases at J, with 10 bases between. Germline V gives CDR1 KGHSH, CDR2 LQKENI. The CDR3 DNA is TGTGCCAGCTCACCAACAGGCCATACCTACGAGCAGTACTTC. Its translation is CASSPTGHTYEQYF.

Comment on this clone: Mismatch with germline at one junction end may stem from a read error. This chain joins TRBV10-3 and TRBJ1-5, with no clear D. Germline loops: CDR1 ENHRY, CDR2 SYGVKD. CDR3 size: 11 residues. In DNA, the CDR3 is TGCTTACACCAGGGCAATCAGCCCCAGCATTTT. Translated: CLHQGNQPQHF.

The gene calls are TRBV28 and TRBJ2-7; D call uncertain. CDR1 MDHEN and CDR2 SYDVKM come from the germline V gene. V shed 5 bases and J shed 6 bases, with 20 bases lying between them. This CDR3 region has 15 residues. CDR3 nucleotides: TGTGCCAGCAGTCAAAGGGTGAGAGGCGATGGCGAGCAGTACTTC. Amino acid sequence: CASSQRVRGDGEQYF.

This sequence joins TRBV29-1 and TRBJ1-1, with 11 positions matching TRBD1. Trimming removed 6 bases from V and 5 bases from J; junction bases left unmatched: 5. The germline CDR1 and CDR2 sequences are SQVTM and ANQGSEA. The length of the CDR3 is 13 residues. CDR3 sequence (DNA): TGCAGCGTCCAGGACAGGGGGCCGACTGAAGCTTTCTTT. Protein: CSVQDRGPTEAFF.

In the case of this clone: Other DNA sequences in the same sample also yield this CDR3. V is TRBV4-3 and J is TRBJ2-1; the D is unclear. Germline CDR1 reads LGHNA; CDR2 reads YSLEER. This CDR3 spans 13 amino acids. V dropped 1 base and J dropped 2 bases, with 3 bases sitting between them. CDR3 nucleotide sequence: TGCGCCAGCAGCCAAGGAACCTACAATGAGCAGTTCTTC. Protein: CASSQGTYNEQFF.